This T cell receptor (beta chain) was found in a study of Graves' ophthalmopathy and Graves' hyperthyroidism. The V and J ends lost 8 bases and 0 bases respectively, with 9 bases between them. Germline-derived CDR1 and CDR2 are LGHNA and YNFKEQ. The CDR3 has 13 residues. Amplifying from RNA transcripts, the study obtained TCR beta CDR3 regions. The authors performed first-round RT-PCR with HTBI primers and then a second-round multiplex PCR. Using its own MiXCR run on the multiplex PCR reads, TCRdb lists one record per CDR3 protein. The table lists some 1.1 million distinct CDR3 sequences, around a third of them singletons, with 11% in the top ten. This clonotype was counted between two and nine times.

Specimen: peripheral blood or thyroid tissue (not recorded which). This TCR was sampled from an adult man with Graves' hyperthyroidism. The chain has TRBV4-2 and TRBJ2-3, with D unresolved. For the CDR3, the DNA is TGTGCCAGCGGGCTCCCTAGCACAGATACGCAGTATTTT. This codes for CASGLPSTDTQYF.